Below, 13 T cell receptor beta chains from the same sample are listed, as sequenced in a study of cytomegalovirus exposure and HLA in healthy donors. The PCR used 60 Vbeta and 13 Jbeta primers. The repertoire was sequenced with immunoSEQ multiplex PCR; TCRdb's copy has only in-frame clones and lacks some. Of over 200,000 clones listed, about four fifths are singletons. Sequencing input: PBMCs. The receptors originated from a woman between 40 and 50 years old in good health and CMV-seropositive.

The chain combines TRBV7-3 with TRBJ1-2; D possibly corresponds to TRBD1 (5 bases). The V and J ends lost 2 bases and 5 bases respectively, with 9 bases between them. The CDR3 covers 13 residues. Per germline, CDR1 SGHTA and CDR2 FQGTGA. This chain's CDR3 is CASSLYQGYGYTF. DNA for the CDR3: TGTGCCAGCAGCTTATACCAGGGTTATGGCTACACCTTC.

This chain joins TRBV7-2 and TRBJ2-3, with a tentative D call TRBD2 (7 bases). There are 15 residues in the CDR3. V dropped 5 bases and J dropped 4 bases, with 16 bases sitting between them. The germline V gene encodes CDR1 SGHTA and CDR2 FQGNSA. The CDR3 spells CASSPVGGGPDTQYF. In nucleotides, the CDR3 is TGTGCCAGCAGCCCCGTGGGGGGGGGCCCAGATACGCAGTATTTT.

Only one count was recorded for this clone. The rearrangement joins TRBV29-1 to TRBJ1-2; weak D call: TRBD1 (5 bases). Trimming took 7 bases from V and 2 from J, leaving 11 bases between them. The V gene's germline CDR1 is SQVTM and CDR2 ANQGSEA. CDR3 size: 12 residues. DNA of the CDR3: TGCAGCGCCGGCGACAGCAACTATGGCTACACCTTC. Its translation is CSAGDSNYGYTF.

The rearrangement uses TRBV6-1 and TRBJ2-7; 10 bases are shared with TRBD1. V gave up 8 bases and J gave up 5 bases; unmatched junction bases: 3. This CDR3 is 12 amino acids long. Germline assignment: CDR1 MNHNS and CDR2 SASEGT. The CDR3 DNA is TGTGCCAGCGGGGGACAGGGGAACGAGCAGTACTTC. Encoded protein: CASGGQGNEQYF.

V is TRBV10-3 and J is TRBJ2-3, with D perhaps matching TRBD1 (6 bases). The CDR3 loop spans 18 amino acids. The V end lost 3 bases, the J end lost 3 bases, and 22 bases lay between the germline ends. Germline lookup yields CDR1 ENHRY and CDR2 SYGVKD. CDR3 DNA sequence: TGTGCCATCAGTGAAATACAACGGGCAGGGGATTTAACAGATACGCAGTATTTT. Residues: CAISEIQRAGDLTDTQYF.

This clone was detected once. The chain joins TRBV6-5 to TRBJ2-5; 8 bases agree with TRBD2. The CDR3 loop spans 15 amino acids. The ends lost 6 bases at V and 3 bases at J; junction bases unmatched: 9. Germline-derived CDR1 and CDR2 are MNHEY and SVGAGI. The CDR3 reads CASRFPSAGEETQYF. CDR3 nucleotide sequence: TGTGCCAGCAGGTTCCCCTCAGCGGGGGAAGAGACCCAGTACTTC.

The sample holds one count of this clone. The V gene is TRBV30, the J gene TRBJ1-4; tentative D call: TRBD1 (6 bases). Germline-derived CDR1 and CDR2 are GTSNPN and SVGIG (reference sequence). The CDR3 loop spans 13 amino acids. V lost 5 bases to trimming and J lost 6 bases, with 13 bases between them. The CDR3 DNA reads as TGTGCCTGGGGAAGAGGGGGACATGAAAAACTGTTTTTT. Translation gives CAWGRGGHEKLFF.

This chain joins TRBV13 and TRBJ2-1; no clear D gene. Germline CDR1 reads PRHDT; CDR2 reads FYEKMQ (reference sequence). There are 15 residues in the CDR3. Trimming removed 5 bases at V and 11 bases at J, with 22 bases between. CDR3 DNA sequence: TGTGCCAGCAGCGGAAGAGCCGGAGCGAGCAGTAAGCAGTTCTTC. It yields the protein CASSGRAGASSKQFF.

The chain uses TRBV10-3 and TRBJ1-2, with a possible D match to TRBD1 (5 bases). This CDR3 region has 13 residues. Deletions cut 2 bases from V and 5 bases from J, with 9 bases between. Germline V gene sequence: CDR1 ENHRY, CDR2 SYGVKD. The CDR3 here is CAISEKQAYGYTF. CDR3 DNA: TGTGCCATCAGTGAGAAACAGGCTTATGGCTACACCTTC.

The chain recombines TRBV7-6 with TRBJ1-4; D is possibly TRBD1 (5 bases). CDR1 is SGHVS, CDR2 FNYEAQ, per germline. There are 17 residues in the CDR3. V was cut by 6 bases and J by 5 bases, with 22 bases left in between. The CDR3 loop is CASRSDPRQRSNEKLFF. CDR3 nucleotide sequence: TGTGCCAGCAGGTCAGATCCGAGACAGCGATCAAATGAAAAACTGTTTTTT.

About this clone itself: The junction departs from the called germline gene at one end, perhaps through a read error. The J gene is TRBJ1-3, the V gene TRBV5-1, with unresolved D. The CDR3 sequence is 17 residues long. Germline CDR1 reads SGHRS; CDR2 reads YFSETQ. The chain's CDR3 is CVSSLEGGGMSGNTIYF. DNA for the CDR3: TGCGTCAGCAGCTTGGAGGGCGGCGGGATGTCTGGAAACACCATATATTTT.

The chain links TRBV4-1 to TRBJ2-1; tentatively, D is TRBD2 (6 bases). Trimming took off 0 bases at V and 2 bases at J, with 8 bases between the two ends. Germline lookup yields CDR1 MGHRA and CDR2 YSYEKL. This CDR3 is 15 amino acids long. This CDR3 reads CASSQERTTYNEQFF. CDR3 DNA sequence: TGCGCCAGCAGCCAAGAGCGGACTACCTACAATGAGCAGTTCTTC.

As for this clone: A far larger clone is just one base off, so this is likely a read error. Other DNA sequences within the sample encode an identical CDR3. The chain combines TRBV2 with TRBJ1-5; TRBD1 agrees at 8 bases. The CDR3 is made up of 14 amino acids. Per the germline V gene, CDR1 is SNHLY and CDR2 is FYNNEI. CDR3 nucleotide sequence: TGTGCCAGCAGTGAGTCAGGGGGCTACTGGCCCCAGCACTTT. As protein: CASSESGGYWPQHF.